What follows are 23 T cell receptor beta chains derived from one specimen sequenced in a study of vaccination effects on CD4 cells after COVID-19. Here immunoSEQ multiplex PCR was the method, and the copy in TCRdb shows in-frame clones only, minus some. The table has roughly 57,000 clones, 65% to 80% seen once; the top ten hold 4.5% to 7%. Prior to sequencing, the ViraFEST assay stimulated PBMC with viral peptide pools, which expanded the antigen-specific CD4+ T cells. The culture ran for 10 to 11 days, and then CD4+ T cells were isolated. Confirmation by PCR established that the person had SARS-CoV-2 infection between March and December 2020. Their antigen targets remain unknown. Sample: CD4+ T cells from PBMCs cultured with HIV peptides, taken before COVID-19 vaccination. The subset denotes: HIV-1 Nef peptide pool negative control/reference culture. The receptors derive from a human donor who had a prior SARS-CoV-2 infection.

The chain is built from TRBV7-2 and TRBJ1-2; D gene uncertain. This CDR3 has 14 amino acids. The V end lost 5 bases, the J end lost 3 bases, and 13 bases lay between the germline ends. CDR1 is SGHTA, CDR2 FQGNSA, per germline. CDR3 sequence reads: CASSPGFVYYGYTF. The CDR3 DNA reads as TGTGCCAGCAGCCCTGGGTTCGTCTACTATGGCTACACCTTC.

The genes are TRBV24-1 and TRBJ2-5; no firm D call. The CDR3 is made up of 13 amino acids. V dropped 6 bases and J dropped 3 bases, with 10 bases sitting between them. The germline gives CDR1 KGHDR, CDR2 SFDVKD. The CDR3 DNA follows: TGTGCCACCAGTCGGGCAGACGAAGAGACCCAGTACTTC. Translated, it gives CATSRADEETQYF.

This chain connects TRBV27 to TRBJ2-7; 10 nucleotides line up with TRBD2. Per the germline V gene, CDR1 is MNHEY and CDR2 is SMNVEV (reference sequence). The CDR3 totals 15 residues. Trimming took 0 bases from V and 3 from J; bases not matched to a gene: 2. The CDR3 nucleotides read TGTGCCAGCAGTTTATCTTTAGCGGGAGGCTACGAGCAGTACTTC. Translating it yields CASSLSLAGGYEQYF.

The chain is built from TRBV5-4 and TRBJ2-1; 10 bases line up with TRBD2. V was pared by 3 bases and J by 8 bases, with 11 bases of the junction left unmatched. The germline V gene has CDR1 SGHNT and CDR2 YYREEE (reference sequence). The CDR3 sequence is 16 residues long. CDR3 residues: CASSSKRGGGSDEQFF. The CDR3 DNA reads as TGTGCCAGCAGCTCAAAGCGGGGGGGCGGTTCGGATGAGCAGTTCTTC.

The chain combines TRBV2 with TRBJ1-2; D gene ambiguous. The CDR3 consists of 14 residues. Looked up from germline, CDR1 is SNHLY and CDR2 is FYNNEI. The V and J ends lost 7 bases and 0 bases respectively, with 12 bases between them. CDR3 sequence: CASKLQGPNYGYTF. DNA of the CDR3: TGTGCCAGCAAGCTACAAGGCCCTAACTATGGCTACACCTTC.

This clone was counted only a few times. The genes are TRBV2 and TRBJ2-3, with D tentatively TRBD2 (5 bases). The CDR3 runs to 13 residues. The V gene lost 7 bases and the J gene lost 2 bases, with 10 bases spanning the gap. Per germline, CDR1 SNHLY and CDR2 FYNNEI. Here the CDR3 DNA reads TGTGCCAGCAATCCTAGCTTCACAGATACGCAGTATTTT. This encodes CASNPSFTDTQYF.

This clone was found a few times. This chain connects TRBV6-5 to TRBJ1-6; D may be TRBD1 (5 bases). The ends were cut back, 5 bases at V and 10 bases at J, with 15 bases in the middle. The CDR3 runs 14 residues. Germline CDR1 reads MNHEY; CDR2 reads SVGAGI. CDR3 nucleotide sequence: TGTGCCAGCAGTAGTACAGGTTCGCGGTCACCCCTCCACTTT. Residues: CASSSTGSRSPLHF.

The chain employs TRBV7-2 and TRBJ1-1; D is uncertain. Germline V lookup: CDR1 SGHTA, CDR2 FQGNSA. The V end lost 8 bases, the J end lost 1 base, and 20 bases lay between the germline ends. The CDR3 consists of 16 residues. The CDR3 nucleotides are TGTGCCAGCGAGTACGGATCTCTATCTTCGAACACTGAAGCTTTCTTT. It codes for CASEYGSLSSNTEAFF.

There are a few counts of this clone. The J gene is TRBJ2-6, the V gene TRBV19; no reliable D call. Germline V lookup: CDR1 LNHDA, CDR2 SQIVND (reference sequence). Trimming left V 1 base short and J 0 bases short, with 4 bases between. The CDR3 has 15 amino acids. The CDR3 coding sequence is TGTGCCAGTAGTATAGGTCGCTCTGGGGCCAACGTCCTGACTTTC. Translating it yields CASSIGRSGANVLTF. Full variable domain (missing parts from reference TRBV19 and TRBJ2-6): DGGITQSPKYLFRKEGQNVTLSCEQNLNHDAMYWYRQDPGQGLRLIYYSQIVNDFQKGDIAEGYSVSREKKESFPLTVTSAQKNPTAFYLCASSIGRSGANVLTFGAGSRLTVL.

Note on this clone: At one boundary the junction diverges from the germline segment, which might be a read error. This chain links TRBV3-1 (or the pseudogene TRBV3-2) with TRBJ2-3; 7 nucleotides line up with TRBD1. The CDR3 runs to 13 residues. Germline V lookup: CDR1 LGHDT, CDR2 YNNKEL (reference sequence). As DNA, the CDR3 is TGTGCCAGCAGCCAGACTGCCGGGACAGAGACCCACTTT. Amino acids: CASSQTAGTETHF.

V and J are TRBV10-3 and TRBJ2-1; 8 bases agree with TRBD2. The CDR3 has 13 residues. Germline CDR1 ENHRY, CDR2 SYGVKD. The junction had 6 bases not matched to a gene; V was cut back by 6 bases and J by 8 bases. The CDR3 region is CAIRSGGGDEQFF. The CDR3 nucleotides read TGTGCCATCAGGAGCGGGGGTGGGGATGAGCAGTTCTTC.

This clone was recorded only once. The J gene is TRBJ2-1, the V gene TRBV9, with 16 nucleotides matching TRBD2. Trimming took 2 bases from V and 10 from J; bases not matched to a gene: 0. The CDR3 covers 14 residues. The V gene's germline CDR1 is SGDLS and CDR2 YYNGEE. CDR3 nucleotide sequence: TGTGCCAGCAGCGTGGGACTAGCGGGGGGGGAGCAGTTCTTC. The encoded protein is CASSVGLAGGEQFF.

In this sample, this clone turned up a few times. CDR3 amino acids: CASSQEGATRRGEQYF. The CDR3 bases are TGCGCCAGCAGCCAAGAGGGGGCGACACGCCGAGGCGAGCAGTACTTC. V gene TRBV4-1 combines with J gene TRBJ2-7; perhaps TRBD1 as D (6 bases). With 0 bases removed from V and 6 bases from J, the gap between germline ends came to 18 bases. The V gene's germline CDR1 is MGHRA and CDR2 YSYEKL. This CDR3 has 16 amino acids.

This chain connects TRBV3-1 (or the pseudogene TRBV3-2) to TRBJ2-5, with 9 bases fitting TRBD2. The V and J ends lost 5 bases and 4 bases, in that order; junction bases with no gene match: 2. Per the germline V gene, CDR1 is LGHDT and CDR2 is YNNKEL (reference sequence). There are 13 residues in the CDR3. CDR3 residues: CASSVAGAETQYF. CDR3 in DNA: TGTGCCAGCAGCGTAGCGGGGGCAGAGACCCAGTACTTC.

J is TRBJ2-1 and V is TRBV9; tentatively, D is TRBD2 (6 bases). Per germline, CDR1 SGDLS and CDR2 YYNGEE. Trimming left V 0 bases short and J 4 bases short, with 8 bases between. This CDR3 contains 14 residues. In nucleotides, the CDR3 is TGTGCCAGCAGCGTAGGGGGGGATTACAATGAGCAGTTCTTC. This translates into CASSVGGDYNEQFF.

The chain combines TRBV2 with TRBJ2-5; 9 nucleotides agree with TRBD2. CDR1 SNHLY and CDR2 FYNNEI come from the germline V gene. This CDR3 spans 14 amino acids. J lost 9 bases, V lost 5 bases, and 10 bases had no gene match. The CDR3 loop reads CASSSGGPGTAQYF. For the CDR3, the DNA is TGTGCCAGCAGTAGCGGGGGGCCCGGTACGGCCCAGTACTTC.

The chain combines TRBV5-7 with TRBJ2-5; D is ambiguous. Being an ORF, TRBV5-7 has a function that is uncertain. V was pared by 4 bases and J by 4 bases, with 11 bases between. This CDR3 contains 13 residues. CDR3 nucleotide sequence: TGTGCCAGCAGCCCAAGATGGGGAGAGACCCAGTACTTC. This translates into CASSPRWGETQYF.

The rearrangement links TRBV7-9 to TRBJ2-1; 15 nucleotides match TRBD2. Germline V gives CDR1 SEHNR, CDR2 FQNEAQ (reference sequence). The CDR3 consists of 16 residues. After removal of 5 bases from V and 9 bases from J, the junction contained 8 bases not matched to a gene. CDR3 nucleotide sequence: TGTGCCAGCAGCACCAGGACTAGCGGGAGGGCCGGTGAGCAGTTCTTC. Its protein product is CASSTRTSGRAGEQFF.

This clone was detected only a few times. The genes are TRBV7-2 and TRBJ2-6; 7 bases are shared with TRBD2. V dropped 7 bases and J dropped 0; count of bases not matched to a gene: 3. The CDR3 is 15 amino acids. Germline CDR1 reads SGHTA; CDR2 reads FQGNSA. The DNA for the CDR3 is TGTGCCAGCAACCCGGGGGGCTCTGGGGCCAACGTCCTGACTTTC. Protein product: CASNPGGSGANVLTF.

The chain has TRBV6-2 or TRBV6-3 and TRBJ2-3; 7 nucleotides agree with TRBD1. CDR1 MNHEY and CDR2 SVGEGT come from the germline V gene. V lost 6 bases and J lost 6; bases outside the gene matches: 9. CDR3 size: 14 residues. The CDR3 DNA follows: TGTGCCAGCAGCCCCGGACAGGTCTGGGATACGCAGTATTTT. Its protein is CASSPGQVWDTQYF.

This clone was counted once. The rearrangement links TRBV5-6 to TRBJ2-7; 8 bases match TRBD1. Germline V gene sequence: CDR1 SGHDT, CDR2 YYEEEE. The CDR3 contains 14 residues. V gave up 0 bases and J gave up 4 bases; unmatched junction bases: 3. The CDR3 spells CASSLDRGRYEQYF. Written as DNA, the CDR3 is TGTGCCAGCAGCTTGGACAGGGGGAGGTACGAGCAGTACTTC.

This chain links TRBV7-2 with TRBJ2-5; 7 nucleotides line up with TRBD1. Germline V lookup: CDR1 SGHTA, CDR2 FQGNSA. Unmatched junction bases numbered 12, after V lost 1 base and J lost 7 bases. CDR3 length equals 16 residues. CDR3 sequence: CASSLVRQGALGTQYF. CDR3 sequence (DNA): TGTGCCAGCAGCTTAGTGCGACAGGGTGCTCTAGGGACCCAGTACTTC.

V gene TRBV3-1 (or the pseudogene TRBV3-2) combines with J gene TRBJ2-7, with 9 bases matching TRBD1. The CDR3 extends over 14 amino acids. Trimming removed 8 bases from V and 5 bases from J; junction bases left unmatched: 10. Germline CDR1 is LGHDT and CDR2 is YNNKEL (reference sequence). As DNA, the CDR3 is TGTGCCAGCGGCGGGACAGGGAGGTCCGACGAGCAGTACTTC. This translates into CASGGTGRSDEQYF.